The source of this TCR beta chain is a study of blood T cell repertoires in COVID-19 (dated by TCRdb to 2020 to 2022). Looking at the study overall: Samples from collaborators originated in the United States, Italy and Spain and spanned both the acute and convalescent phases of COVID-19. The prospective study material was composed of cDNA or gDNA derived from T cells, B-cell-depleted T cells, or PBMCs. Deeply sampled blood TCRbeta repertoires from subjects exposed to, actively infected with, or recovered from COVID-19 were included in the dataset. A freely available public database, intended as a resource for researchers studying the immune response to SARS-CoV-2, is where the repertoires were released. Samples were obtained from the ongoing ImmuneRACE study (first 160 participants) and from 950 to 1,500 subjects provided by 6 global collaborators. Sample metadata almost always included a de-identified subject ID, COVID-19 status, age in years and sex. Where HLA class I and class II types were available, the types were taken from metadata supplied by the sample provider, not from assay-based typing. Beyond this particular receptor, the publication reports: The amount of clinical and demographic metadata varied by source and participant and was provided uncurated.

Trimming takes 4 bases from V and 5 bases from J, and the germline ends sit 15 bases apart. According to the germline V gene, CDR1 reads LGHNA and CDR2 reads YNFKEQ. The CDR3 spans 14 residues, from the cysteine through the phenylalanine. Of the read, only the CDR3 DNA is kept; its 42 bases are in frame from base 1. The immunoSEQ Assay, a bias-controlled multiplex PCR, was used to amplify TCRbeta CDR3 regions from genomic DNA. The paper's processing steps were these. Within the assay, amplification of reference gene primers was used to estimate how many nucleated cells each sample contained. To quantify the absolute abundance of each unique TCRbeta CDR3 rearrangement, sequence reads were collapsed and filtered. For each sample, productive Simpson clonality was calculated as the square root of Simpson's diversity index across productive rearrangements. TCRdb's version of the immuneACCESS table is confined to in-frame rearrangements and falls short of the full clone set. An unresolved V gene accounts for under half of the shortfall where checked; the remainder is of unknown origin. V, J and clone size are those of that table, while D and trimming were read from the DNA. This sample lists about 59,000 clones; approximately 79% were detected once. 9.7% of the sample is held by the ten biggest clonotypes.

As regards this clone: Which antigen it targets is not known. The sample holds no much larger clone one base away, and base qualities are not on file.

The collaborating institutions used their own protocols to collect whole blood in K2EDTA tubes. For TCRbeta analysis, collaborators shipped samples as frozen whole blood, isolated PBMCs, or DNA extracted from either of those sample types. The chain couples TRBV4-2 to TRBJ2-7, with a tentative D gene TRBD1 over 6 matching bases. The sample comprised peripheral blood. The source is a human donor in a cohort sampled during active COVID-19. The DNA is as follows: TGTGCCAGCAGCCTGGAACCTACAGGGAACGAGCAGTACTTC. Its translation is CASSLEPTGNEQYF.